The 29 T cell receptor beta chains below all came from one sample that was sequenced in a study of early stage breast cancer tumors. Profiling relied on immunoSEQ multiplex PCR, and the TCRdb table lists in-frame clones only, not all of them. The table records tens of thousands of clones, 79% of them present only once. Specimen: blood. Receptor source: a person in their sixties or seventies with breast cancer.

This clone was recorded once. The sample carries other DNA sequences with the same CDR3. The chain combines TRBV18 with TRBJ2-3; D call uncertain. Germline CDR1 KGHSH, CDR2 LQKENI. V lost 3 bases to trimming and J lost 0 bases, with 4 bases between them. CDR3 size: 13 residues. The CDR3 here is CASSPDSTDTQYF. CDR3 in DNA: TGTGCCAGCTCACCTGATAGCACAGATACGCAGTATTTT.

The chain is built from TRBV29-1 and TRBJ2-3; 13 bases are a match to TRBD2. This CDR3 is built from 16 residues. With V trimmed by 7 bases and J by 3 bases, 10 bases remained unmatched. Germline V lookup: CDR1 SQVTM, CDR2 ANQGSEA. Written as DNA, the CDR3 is TGCAGCGCTCGCGGACGGACTAGCGGGAGTACAGATACGCAGTATTTT. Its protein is CSARGRTSGSTDTQYF.

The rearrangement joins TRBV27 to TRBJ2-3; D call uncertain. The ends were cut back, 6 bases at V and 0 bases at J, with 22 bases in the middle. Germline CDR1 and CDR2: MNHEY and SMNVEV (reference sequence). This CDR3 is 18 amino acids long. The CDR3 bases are TGTGCCAGCAGCCCCACGATAACGACTGGCTCTAGCACAGATACGCAGTATTTT. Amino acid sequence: CASSPTITTGSSTDTQYF.

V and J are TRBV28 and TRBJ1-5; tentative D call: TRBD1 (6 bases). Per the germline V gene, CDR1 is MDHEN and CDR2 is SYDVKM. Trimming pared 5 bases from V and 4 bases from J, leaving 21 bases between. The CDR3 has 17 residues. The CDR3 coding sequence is TGTGCCAGCAGTAGGACCCATGCCGACAGGAGAAATCAGCCCCAGCATTTT. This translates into CASSRTHADRRNQPQHF.

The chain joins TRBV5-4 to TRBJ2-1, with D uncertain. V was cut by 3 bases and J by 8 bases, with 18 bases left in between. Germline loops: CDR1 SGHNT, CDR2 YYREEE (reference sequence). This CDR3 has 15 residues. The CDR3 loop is CASSSRGIFGHEQFF. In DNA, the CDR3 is TGTGCCAGCAGCTCTCGTGGCATTTTCGGCCATGAGCAGTTCTTC.

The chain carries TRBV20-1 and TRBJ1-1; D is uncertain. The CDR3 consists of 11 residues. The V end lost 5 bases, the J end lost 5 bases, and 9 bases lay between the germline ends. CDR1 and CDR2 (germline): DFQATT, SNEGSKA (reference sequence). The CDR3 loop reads CSAVRDTEAFF. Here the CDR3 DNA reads TGCAGTGCTGTTAGGGATACTGAAGCTTTCTTT.

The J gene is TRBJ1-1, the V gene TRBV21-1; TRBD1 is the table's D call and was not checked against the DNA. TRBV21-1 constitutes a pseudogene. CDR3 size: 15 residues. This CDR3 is CASSMTGHPNTEAFF. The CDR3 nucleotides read TGTGCCAGCAGCATGACAGGACACCCGAACACTGAAGCTTTCTTT.

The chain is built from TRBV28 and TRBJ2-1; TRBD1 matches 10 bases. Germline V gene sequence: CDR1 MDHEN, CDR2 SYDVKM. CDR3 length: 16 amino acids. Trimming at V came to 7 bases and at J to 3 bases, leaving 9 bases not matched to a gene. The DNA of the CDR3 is TGTGCCAGCATCAAACCCGGGACAGGGGTCTACAATGAGCAGTTCTTC. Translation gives CASIKPGTGVYNEQFF.

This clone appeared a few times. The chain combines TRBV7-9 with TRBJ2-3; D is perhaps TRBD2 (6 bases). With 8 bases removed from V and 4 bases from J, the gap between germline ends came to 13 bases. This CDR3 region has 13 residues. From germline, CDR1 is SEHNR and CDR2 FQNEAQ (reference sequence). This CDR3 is CASASRGPDTQYF. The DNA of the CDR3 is TGTGCCAGCGCCTCGCGGGGTCCAGATACGCAGTATTTT.

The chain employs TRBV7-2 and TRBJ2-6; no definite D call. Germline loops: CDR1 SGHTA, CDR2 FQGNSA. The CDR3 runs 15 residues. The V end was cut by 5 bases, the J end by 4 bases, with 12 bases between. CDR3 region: CASSRPPPGANVLTF. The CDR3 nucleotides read TGTGCCAGCAGCCGTCCCCCCCCCGGGGCCAACGTCCTGACTTTC.

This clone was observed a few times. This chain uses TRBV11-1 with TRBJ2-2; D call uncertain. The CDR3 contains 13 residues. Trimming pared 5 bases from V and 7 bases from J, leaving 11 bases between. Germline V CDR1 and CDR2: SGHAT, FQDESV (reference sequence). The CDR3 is CASSPRLSGELFF. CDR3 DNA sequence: TGTGCCAGCAGCCCTCGATTAAGCGGGGAGCTGTTTTTT.

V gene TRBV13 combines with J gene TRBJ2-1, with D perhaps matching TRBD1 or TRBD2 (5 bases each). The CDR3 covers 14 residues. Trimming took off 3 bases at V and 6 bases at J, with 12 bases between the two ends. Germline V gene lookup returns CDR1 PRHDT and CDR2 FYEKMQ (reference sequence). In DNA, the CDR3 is TGTGCCAGCAGCTTTGGTGGGGGAAGCAATGAGCAGTTCTTC. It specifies CASSFGGGSNEQFF. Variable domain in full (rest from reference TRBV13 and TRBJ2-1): AAGVIQSPRHLIKEKRETATLKCYPIPRHDTVYWYQQGPGQDPQFLISFYEKMQSDKGSIPDRFSAQQFSDYHSELNMSSLELGDSALYFCASSFGGGSNEQFFGPGTRLTVL.

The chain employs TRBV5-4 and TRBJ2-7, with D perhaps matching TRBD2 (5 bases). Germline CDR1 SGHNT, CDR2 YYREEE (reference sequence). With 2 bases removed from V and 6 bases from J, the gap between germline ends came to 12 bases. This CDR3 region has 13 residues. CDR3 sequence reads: CASSFKGSLEQYF. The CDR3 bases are TGTGCCAGCAGCTTTAAAGGGAGCCTCGAGCAGTACTTC.

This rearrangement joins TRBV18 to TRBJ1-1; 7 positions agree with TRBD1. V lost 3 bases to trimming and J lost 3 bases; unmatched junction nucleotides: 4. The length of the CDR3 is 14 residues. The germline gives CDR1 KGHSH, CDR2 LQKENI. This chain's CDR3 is CASSPLTGDTEAFF. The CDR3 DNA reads TGTGCCAGCTCACCCTTAACAGGGGACACTGAAGCTTTCTTT. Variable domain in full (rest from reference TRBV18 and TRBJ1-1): NAGVMQNPRHLVRRRGQEARLRCSPMKGHSHVYWYRQLPEEGLKFMVYLQKENIIDESGMPKERFSAEFPKEGPSILRIQQVVRGDSAAYFCASSPLTGDTEAFFGQGTRLTVV.

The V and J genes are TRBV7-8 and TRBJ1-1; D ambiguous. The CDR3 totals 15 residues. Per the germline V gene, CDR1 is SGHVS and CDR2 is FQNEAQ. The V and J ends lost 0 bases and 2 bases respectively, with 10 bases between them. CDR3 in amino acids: CASSLAGGENTEAFF. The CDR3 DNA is TGTGCCAGCAGCTTAGCGGGCGGGGAAAACACTGAAGCTTTCTTT.

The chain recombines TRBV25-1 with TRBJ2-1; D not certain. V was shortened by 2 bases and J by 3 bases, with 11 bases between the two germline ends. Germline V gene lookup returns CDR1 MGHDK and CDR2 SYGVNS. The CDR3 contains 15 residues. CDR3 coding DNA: TGTGCCAGCAGTGAAGTAAACAGTTACTACAATGAGCAGTTCTTC. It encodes CASSEVNSYYNEQFF. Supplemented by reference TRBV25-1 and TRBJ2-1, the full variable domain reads EADIYQTPRYLVIGTGKKITLECSQTMGHDKMYWYQQDPGMELHLIHYSYGVNSTEKGDLSSESTVSRIRTEHFPLTLESARPSHTSQYLCASSEVNSYYNEQFFGPGTRLTVL.

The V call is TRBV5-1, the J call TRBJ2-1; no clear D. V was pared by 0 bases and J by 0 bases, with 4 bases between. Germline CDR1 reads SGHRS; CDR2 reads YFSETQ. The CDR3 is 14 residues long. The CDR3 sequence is CASSLADSYNEQFF. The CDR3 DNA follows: TGCGCCAGCAGCTTGGCCGACTCCTACAATGAGCAGTTCTTC.

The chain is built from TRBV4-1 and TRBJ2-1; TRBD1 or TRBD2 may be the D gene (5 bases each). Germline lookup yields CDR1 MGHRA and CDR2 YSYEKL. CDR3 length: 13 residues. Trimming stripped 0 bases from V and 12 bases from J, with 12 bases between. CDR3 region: CASSQDLGGGQFF. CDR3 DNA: TGCGCCAGCAGCCAAGATCTTGGGGGTGGGCAGTTCTTC.

The DNA for the CDR3 is TGTGCCAGCATGGGCAGAAATCAGCCCCAGCATTTT. Its translation is CASMGRNQPQHF. The chain recombines TRBV27 with TRBJ1-5; the D is unclear. Trimming left V 7 bases short and J 4 bases short, with 8 bases between. CDR1 is MNHEY and CDR2 is SMNVEV in the germline V gene (reference sequence). There are 12 residues in the CDR3.

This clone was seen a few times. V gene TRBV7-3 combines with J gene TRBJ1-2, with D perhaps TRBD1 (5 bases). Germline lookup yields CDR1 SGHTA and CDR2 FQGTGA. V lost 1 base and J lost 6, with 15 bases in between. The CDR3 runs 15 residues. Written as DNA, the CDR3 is TGTGCCAGCAGCTTAAACGTAGGGACGGCCGATGGCTACACCTTC. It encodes CASSLNVGTADGYTF. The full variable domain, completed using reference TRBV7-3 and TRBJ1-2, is GAGVSQTPSNKVTEKGKYVELRCDPISGHTALYWYRQSLGQGPEFLIYFQGTGAADDSGLPNDRFFAVRPEGSVSTLKIQRTERGDSAVYLCASSLNVGTADGYTFGSGTRLTVV.

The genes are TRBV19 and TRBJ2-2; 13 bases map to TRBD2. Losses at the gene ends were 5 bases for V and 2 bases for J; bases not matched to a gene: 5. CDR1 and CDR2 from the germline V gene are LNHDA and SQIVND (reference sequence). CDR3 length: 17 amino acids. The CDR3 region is CASSVLAGGPNTGELFF. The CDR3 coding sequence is TGTGCCAGTAGTGTACTAGCGGGGGGGCCTAACACCGGGGAGCTGTTTTTT.

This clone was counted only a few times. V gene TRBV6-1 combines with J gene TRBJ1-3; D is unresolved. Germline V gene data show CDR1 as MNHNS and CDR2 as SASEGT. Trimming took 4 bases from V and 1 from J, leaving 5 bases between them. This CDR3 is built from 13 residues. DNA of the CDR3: TGTGCCAGCAGTGGGTCGTCTGGAAACACCATATATTTT. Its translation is CASSGSSGNTIYF.

The CDR3 nucleotides are TGTGCCAGCAGCGTGGGGGGAGTTTACCAAGAGACCCAGTACTTC. It translates to CASSVGGVYQETQYF. The rearrangement uses TRBV9 and TRBJ2-5; a weak D match, TRBD2 (6 bases). Trimming left V 2 bases short and J 0 bases short, with 11 bases between. There are 15 residues in the CDR3. In germline, CDR1 is SGDLS, CDR2 YYNGEE.

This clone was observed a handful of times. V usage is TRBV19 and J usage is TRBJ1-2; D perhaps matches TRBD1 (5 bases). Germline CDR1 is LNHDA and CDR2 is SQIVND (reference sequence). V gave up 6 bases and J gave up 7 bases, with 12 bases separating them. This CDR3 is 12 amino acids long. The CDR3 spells CASSSGTFGYTF. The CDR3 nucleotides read TGTGCCAGTAGCTCCGGGACTTTTGGCTACACCTTC.

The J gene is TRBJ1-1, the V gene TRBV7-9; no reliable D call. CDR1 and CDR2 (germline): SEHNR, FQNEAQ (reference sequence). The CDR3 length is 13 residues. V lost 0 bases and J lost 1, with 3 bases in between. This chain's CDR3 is CASSLAGNTEAFF. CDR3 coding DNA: TGTGCCAGCAGCTTAGCAGGGAACACTGAAGCTTTCTTT.

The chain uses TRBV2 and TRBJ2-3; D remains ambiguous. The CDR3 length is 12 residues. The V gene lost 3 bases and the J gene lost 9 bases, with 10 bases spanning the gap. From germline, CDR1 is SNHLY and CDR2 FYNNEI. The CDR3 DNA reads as TGTGCCAGCAGTGAGAGTGGTGGGACGCAGTATTTT. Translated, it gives CASSESGGTQYF. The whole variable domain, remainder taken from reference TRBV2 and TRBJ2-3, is EPEVTQTPSHQVTQMGQEVILRCVPISNHLYFYWYRQILGQKVEFLVSFYNNEISEKSEIFDDQFSVERPDGSNFTLKIRSTKLEDSAMYFCASSESGGTQYFGPGTRLTVL.

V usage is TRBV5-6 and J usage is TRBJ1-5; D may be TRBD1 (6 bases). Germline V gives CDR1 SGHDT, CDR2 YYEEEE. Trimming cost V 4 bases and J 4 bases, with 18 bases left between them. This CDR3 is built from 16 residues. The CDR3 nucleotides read TGTGCCAGCAGCCTCTACCGCGATGACAGGAATCAGCCCCAGCATTTT. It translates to CASSLYRDDRNQPQHF.

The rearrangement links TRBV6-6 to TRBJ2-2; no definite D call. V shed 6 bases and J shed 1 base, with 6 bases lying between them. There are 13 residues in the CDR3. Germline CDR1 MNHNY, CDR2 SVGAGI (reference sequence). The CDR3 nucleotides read TGTGCCAGCAGCAGTAAGAACACCGGGGAGCTGTTTTTT. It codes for CASSSKNTGELFF.

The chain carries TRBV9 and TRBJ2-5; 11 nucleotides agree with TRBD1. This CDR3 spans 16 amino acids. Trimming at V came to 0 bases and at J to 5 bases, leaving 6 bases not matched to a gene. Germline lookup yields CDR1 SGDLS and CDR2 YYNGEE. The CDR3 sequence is CASSVAGQGATETQYF. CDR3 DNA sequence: TGTGCCAGCAGCGTAGCTGGACAGGGGGCTACGGAGACCCAGTACTTC.